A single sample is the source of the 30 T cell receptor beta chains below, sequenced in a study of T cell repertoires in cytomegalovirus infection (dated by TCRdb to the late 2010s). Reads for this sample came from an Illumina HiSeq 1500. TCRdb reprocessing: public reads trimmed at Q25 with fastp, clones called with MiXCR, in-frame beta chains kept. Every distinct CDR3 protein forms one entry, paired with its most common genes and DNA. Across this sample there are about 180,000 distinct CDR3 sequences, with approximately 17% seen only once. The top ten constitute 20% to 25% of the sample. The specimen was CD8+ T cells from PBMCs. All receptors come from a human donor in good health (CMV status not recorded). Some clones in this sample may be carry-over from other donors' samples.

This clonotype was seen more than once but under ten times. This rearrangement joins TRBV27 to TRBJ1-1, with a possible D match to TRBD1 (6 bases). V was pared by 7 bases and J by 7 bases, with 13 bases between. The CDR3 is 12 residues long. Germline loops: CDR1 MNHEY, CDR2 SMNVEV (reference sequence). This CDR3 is CASIKGGDEAFF. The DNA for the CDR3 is TGTGCCAGCATCAAGGGGGGCGATGAAGCTTTCTTT.

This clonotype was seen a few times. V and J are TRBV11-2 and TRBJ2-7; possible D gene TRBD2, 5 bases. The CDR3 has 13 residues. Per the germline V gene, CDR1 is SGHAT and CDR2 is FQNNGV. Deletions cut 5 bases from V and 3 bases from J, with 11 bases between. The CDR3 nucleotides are TGTGCCAGCAGCCAGGACGGACTCTACGAGCAGTACTTC. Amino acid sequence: CASSQDGLYEQYF. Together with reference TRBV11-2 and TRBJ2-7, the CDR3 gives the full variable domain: EAGVAQSPRYKIIEKRQSVAFWCNPISGHATLYWYQQILGQGPKLLIQFQNNGVVDDSQLPKDRFSAERLKGVDSTLKIQPAKLEDSAVYLCASSQDGLYEQYFGPGTRLTVT.

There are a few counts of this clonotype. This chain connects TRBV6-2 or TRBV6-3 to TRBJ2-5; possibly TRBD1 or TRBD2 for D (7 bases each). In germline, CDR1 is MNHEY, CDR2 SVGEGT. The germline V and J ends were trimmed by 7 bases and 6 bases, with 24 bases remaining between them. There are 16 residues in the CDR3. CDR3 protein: CASTHLAGDSRKTQYF. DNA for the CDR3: TGTGCCAGCACCCACCTGGCGGGGGACAGCCGGAAGACCCAGTACTTC.

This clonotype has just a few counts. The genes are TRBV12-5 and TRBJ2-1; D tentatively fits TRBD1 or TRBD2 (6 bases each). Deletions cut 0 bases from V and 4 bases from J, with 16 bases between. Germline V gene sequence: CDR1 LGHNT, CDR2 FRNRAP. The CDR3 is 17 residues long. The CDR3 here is CASGLVRGASRYNEQFF. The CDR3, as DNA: TGTGCTAGTGGTTTGGTGAGGGGGGCCAGTCGGTACAATGAGCAGTTCTTC.

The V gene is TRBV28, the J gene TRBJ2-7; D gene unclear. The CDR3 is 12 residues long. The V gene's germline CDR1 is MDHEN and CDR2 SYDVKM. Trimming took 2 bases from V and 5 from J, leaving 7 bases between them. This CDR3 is CASSLRTDEQYF. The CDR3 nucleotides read TGTGCCAGCAGTTTAAGGACCGACGAGCAGTACTTC.

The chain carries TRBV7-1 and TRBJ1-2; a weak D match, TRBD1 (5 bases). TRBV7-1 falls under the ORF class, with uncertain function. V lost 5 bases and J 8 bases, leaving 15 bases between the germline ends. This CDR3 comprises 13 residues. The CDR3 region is CASSGAPLEGYTF. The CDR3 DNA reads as TGTGCCAGCAGCGGGGCCCCTCTGGAGGGCTACACCTTC.

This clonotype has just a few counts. This chain's CDR3 is CASSDRPDAHTRGIRDTQYF. The CDR3 DNA is TGTGCCAGCAGCGATAGACCCGATGCGCACACCCGAGGAATTAGAGATACGCAGTATTTT. The V call is TRBV9, the J call TRBJ2-3; no definite D call. The CDR3 extends over 20 amino acids. Trimming cost V 3 bases and J 5 bases, with 31 bases left between them. Germline V gene data show CDR1 as SGDLS and CDR2 as YYNGEE. Full variable domain (outside the CDR3, taken from reference TRBV9 and TRBJ2-3): DSGVTQTPKHLITATGQRVTLRCSPRSGDLSVYWYQQSLDQGLQFLIQYYNGEERAKGNILERFSAQQFPDLHSELNLSSLELGDSALYFCASSDRPDAHTRGIRDTQYFGPGTRLTVL.

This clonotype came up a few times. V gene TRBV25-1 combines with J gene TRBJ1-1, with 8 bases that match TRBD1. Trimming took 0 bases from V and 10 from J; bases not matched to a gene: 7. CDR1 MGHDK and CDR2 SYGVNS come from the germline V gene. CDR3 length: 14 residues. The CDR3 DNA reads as TGTGCCAGCAGTGAATATCAGGACAGGGAGAGAGCTTTCTTT. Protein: CASSEYQDRERAFF.

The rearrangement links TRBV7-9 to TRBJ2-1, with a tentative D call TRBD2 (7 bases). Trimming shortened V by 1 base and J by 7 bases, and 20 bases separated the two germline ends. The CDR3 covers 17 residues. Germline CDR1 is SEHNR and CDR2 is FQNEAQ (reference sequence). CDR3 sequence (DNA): TGTGCCAGCAGCTTAGTACGTCGGGGGGCCTTTCTTAATGAGCAGTTCTTC. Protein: CASSLVRRGAFLNEQFF. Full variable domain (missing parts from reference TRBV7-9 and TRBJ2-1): DTGVSQNPRHKITKRGQNVTFRCDPISEHNRLYWYRQTLGQGPEFLTYFQNEAQLEKSRLLSDRFSAERPKGSFSTLEIQRTEQGDSAMYLCASSLVRRGAFLNEQFFGPGTRLTVL.

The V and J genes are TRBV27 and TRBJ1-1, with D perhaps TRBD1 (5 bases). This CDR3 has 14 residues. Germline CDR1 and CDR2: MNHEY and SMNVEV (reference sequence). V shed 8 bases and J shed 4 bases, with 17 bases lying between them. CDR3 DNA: TGTGCCAGCTTCCCCGGGGTGGGGGGCACTGAAGCTTTCTTT. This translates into CASFPGVGGTEAFF.

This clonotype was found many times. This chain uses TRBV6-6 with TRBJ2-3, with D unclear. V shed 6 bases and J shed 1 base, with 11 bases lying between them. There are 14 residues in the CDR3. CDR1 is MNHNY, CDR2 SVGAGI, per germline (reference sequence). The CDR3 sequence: CASSPTVGTDTQYF. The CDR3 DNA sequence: TGTGCCAGCAGCCCCACAGTGGGCACAGATACGCAGTATTTT.

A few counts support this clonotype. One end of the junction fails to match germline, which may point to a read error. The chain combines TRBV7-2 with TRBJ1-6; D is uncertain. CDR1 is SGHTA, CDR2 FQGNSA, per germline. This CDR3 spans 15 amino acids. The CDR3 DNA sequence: TGTGCCAGCAGCTTTATGGGCCCCTATTATTCACCCCTCCACTTT. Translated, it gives CASSFMGPYYSPLHF.

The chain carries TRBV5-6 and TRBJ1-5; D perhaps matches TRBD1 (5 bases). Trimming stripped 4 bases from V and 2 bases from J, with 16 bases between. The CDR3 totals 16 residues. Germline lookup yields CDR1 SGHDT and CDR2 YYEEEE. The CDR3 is CASSSLRGEGNQPQHF. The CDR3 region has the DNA TGTGCCAGCAGCAGCCTTCGGGGGGAAGGCAATCAGCCCCAGCATTTT.

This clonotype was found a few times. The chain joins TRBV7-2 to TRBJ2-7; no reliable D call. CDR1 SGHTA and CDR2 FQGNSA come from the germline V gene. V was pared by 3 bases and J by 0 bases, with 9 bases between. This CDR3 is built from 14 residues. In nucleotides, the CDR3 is TGTGCCAGCAGCTTTGGGTGGGACTCCTACGAGCAGTACTTC. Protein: CASSFGWDSYEQYF.

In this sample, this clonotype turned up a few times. Here the CDR3 reads CASSLDRSTYNEQFF. CDR3 coding DNA: TGTGCCAGCAGCTTAGATAGGTCCACCTACAATGAGCAGTTCTTC. The rearrangement links TRBV7-2 to TRBJ2-1; D ambiguous. The CDR3 length is 15 residues. V lost 1 base and J lost 2, with 9 bases in between. Germline V gene data show CDR1 as SGHTA and CDR2 as FQGNSA.

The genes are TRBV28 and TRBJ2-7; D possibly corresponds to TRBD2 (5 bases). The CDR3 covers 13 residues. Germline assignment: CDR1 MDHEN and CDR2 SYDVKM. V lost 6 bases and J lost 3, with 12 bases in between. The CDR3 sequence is CASREDEVYEQYF. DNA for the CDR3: TGTGCCAGCAGGGAGGACGAGGTCTACGAGCAGTACTTC.

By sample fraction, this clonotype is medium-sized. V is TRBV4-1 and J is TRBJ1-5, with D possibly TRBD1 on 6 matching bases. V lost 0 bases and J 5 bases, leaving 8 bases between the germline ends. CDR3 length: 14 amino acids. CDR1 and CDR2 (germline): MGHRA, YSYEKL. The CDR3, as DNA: TGCGCCAGCAGCCAAGAGGGGGCGGATCAGCCCCAGCATTTT. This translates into CASSQEGADQPQHF.

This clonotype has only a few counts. The CDR3 region is CASSPILGSSYNEQFF. CDR3 nucleotide sequence: TGTGCCAGCAGCCCCATTCTAGGCAGCTCCTACAATGAGCAGTTCTTC. This chain uses TRBV14 with TRBJ2-1; D unclear. Between the trimmed V and J ends, which lost 4 bases and 0 bases, there was a span of 13 bases. The length of the CDR3 is 16 residues. CDR1 is SGHDN and CDR2 is FVKESK in the germline V gene. Drawing the rest from reference TRBV14 and TRBJ2-1, the complete variable domain is EAGVTQFPSHSVIEKGQTVTLRCDPISGHDNLYWYRRVMGKEIKFLLHFVKESKQDESGMPNNRFLAERTGGTYSTLKVQPAELEDSGVYFCASSPILGSSYNEQFFGPGTRLTVL.

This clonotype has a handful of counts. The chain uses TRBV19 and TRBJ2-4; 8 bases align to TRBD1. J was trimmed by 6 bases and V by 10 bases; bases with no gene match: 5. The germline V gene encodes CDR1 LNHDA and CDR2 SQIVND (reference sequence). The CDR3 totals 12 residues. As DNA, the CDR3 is TGTGCCACCACCACAGGGGGAAACATTCAGTACTTC. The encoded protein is CATTTGGNIQYF. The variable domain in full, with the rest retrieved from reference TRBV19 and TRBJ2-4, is DGGITQSPKYLFRKEGQNVTLSCEQNLNHDAMYWYRQDPGQGLRLIYYSQIVNDFQKGDIAEGYSVSREKKESFPLTVTSAQKNPTAFYLCATTTGGNIQYFGAGTRLSVL.

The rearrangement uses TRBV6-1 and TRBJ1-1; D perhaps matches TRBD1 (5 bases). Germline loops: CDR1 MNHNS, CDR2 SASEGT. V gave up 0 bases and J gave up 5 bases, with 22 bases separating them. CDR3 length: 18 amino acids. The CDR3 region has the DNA TGTGCCAGCAGTGAAGCGAGTTGGGGACGCCCACAGAGTACTGAAGCTTTCTTT. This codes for CASSEASWGRPQSTEAFF.

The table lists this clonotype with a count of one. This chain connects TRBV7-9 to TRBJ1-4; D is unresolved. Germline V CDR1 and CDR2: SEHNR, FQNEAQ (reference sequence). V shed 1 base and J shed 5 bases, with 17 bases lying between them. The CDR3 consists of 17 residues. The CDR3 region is CASSLVGSGPQNEKLFF. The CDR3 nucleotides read TGTGCCAGCAGCTTAGTAGGGTCCGGGCCACAAAATGAAAAACTGTTTTTT.

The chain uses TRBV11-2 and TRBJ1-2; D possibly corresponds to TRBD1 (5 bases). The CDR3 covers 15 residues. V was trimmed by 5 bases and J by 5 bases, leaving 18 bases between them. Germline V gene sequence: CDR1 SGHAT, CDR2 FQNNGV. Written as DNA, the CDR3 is TGTGCCAGCAGCCACGCTGGGGGGGAAGGTTATGGCTACACCTTC. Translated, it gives CASSHAGGEGYGYTF.

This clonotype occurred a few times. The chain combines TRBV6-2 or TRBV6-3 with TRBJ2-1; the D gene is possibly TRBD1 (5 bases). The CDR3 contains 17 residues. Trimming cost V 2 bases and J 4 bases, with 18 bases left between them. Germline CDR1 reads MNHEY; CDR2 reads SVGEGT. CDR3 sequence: CASSYPDYRGSYNEQFF. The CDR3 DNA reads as TGTGCCAGCAGTTACCCCGATTATAGGGGATCTTACAATGAGCAGTTCTTC.

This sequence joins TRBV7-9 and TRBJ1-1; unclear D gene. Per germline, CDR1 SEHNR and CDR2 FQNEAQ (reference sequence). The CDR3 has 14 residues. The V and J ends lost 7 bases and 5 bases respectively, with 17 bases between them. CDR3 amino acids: CASNLNRVGTEAFF. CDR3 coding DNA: TGTGCCAGCAACCTCAATCGGGTGGGGACTGAAGCTTTCTTT.

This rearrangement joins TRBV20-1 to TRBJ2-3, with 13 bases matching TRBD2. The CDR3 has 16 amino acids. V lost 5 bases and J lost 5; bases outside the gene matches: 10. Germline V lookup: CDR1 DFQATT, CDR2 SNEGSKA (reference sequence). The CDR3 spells CSAAQLAGGPVDTQYF. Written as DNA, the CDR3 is TGCAGTGCTGCCCAACTAGCGGGGGGGCCGGTAGATACGCAGTATTTT.

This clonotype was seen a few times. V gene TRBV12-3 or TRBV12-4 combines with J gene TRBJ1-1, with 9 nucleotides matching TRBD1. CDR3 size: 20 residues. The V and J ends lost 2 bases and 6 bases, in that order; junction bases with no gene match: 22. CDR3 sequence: CASSLRGIIPRDRESAEAFF. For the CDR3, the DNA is TGTGCCAGCAGTTTAAGGGGGATAATACCCCGGGACAGGGAGTCCGCTGAAGCTTTCTTT.

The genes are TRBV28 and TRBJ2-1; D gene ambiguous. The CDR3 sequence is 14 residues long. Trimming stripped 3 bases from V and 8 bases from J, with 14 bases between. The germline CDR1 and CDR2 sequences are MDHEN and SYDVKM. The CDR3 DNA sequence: TGTGCCAGCAGTTTTATCGGAACAGACTATGAGCAGTTCTTC. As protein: CASSFIGTDYEQFF.

CDR3 coding DNA: TGTGCCAGCAGCTTAGGGGCCCCGGGACAGCTTGATGGCTACACCTTC. It codes for CASSLGAPGQLDGYTF. This chain uses TRBV7-9 with TRBJ1-2, with 7 bases aligning to TRBD1. The V gene's germline CDR1 is SEHNR and CDR2 FQNEAQ (reference sequence). This CDR3 contains 16 residues. V gave up 1 base and J gave up 6 bases; unmatched junction bases: 11.

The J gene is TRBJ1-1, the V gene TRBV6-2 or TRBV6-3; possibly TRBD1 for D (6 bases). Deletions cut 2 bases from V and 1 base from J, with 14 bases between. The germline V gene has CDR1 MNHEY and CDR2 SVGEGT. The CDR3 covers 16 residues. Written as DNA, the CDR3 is TGTGCCAGCAGTTACGATGCTACGGGACAGAACACTGAAGCTTTCTTT. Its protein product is CASSYDATGQNTEAFF.

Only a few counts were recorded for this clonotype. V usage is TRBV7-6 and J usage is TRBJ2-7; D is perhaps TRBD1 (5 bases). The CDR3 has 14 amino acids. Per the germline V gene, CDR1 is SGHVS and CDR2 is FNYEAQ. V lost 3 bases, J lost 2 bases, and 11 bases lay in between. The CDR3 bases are TGTGCCAGCAGCTTTGGTCCAGGGACCTACGAGCAGTACTTC. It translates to CASSFGPGTYEQYF.